The 28 T cell receptor beta chains given below trace back to one sample, sequenced in a study of cytomegalovirus exposure and HLA in healthy donors. The data were produced by immunoSEQ multiplex PCR, yet TCRdb's version contains in-frame clones alone and is incomplete. The sample shows some 160,000 clones, roughly nine tenths of them seen only once. Sequencing input: PBMCs. Receptors were obtained from a man younger than 35 in good health and CMV-seronegative.

The chain has TRBV18 and TRBJ2-7; 11 nucleotides match TRBD2. This CDR3 spans 20 amino acids. The V gene end was trimmed by 3 bases and the J gene end by 1 base; junction bases not matched to a gene: 17. Germline CDR1 and CDR2: KGHSH and LQKENI. DNA of the CDR3: TGTGCCAGCTCACCGGGTGCCCCCCTCGTTAGCGGGGGGGCATCCTACGAGCAGTACTTC. Protein product: CASSPGAPLVSGGASYEQYF.

The V gene is TRBV5-4, the J gene TRBJ2-3; TRBD1 matches 11 bases. This CDR3 has 15 amino acids. CDR1 and CDR2 from the germline V gene are SGHNT and YYREEE (reference sequence). V gave up 4 bases and J gave up 2 bases; unmatched junction bases: 3. The chain's CDR3 is CASSRGQGDTDTQYF. The CDR3, as DNA: TGTGCCAGCAGCAGGGGACAGGGGGACACAGATACGCAGTATTTT.

The chain links TRBV5-1 to TRBJ2-1; a possible D gene is TRBD2 (5 bases). CDR1 is SGHRS, CDR2 YFSETQ, per germline. With 4 bases removed from V and 7 bases from J, the gap between germline ends came to 6 bases. CDR3 length: 11 residues. CDR3 sequence (DNA): TGCGCCAGCAGCGAGGGAAATGAGCAGTTCTTC. Its translation is CASSEGNEQFF.

The chain uses TRBV13 and TRBJ2-7; 11 bases are shared with TRBD2. V dropped 5 bases and J dropped 6; count of bases not matched to a gene: 3. In germline, CDR1 is PRHDT, CDR2 FYEKMQ (reference sequence). The CDR3 extends over 13 amino acids. The CDR3 region is CASSTGTSGEQYV. As DNA, the CDR3 is TGTGCCAGCAGCACCGGGACTAGCGGCGAGCAGTACGTC.

V is TRBV18 and J is TRBJ1-3; no clear D gene. V lost 5 bases to trimming and J lost 0 bases, with 23 bases between them. The germline CDR1 and CDR2 sequences are KGHSH and LQKENI. The CDR3 runs 19 residues. The CDR3 DNA reads as TGTGCCAGCTCAACAAGCTTTAGTCTCCCCAGGTTCTCTGGAAACACCATATATTTT. Protein sequence: CASSTSFSLPRFSGNTIYF.

The chain couples TRBV27 to TRBJ2-5, with 9 positions matching TRBD1. CDR1 is MNHEY and CDR2 is SMNVEV in the germline V gene (reference sequence). The trim removed 4 bases at V and 5 bases at J, leaving 8 bases unmatched. This CDR3 has 15 amino acids. The CDR3 region has the DNA TGTGCCAGCAGTTCCCGGGACAGGGTGTCGGAGACCCAGTACTTC. Its protein is CASSSRDRVSETQYF.

The V call is TRBV5-1, the J call TRBJ2-1; TRBD2 matches 10 bases. The CDR3 covers 15 residues. Germline V gene data show CDR1 as SGHRS and CDR2 as YFSETQ. After removal of 0 bases from V and 12 bases from J, the junction contained 9 bases not matched to a gene. The CDR3 loop reads CASSLEVLAGESQFF. For the CDR3, the DNA is TGCGCCAGCAGCTTGGAGGTCCTAGCGGGAGAGTCGCAGTTCTTC.

This sequence joins TRBV12-5 and TRBJ2-5; 8 bases agree with TRBD1. The CDR3 covers 14 residues. Germline CDR1 is LGHNT and CDR2 is FRNRAP. V gave up 6 bases and J gave up 2 bases; unmatched junction bases: 5. CDR3 region: CASGGQAVQETQYF. DNA for the CDR3: TGTGCTAGTGGGGGACAGGCCGTACAAGAGACCCAGTACTTC.

V gene TRBV27 combines with J gene TRBJ2-5, with 7 bases aligning to TRBD1. CDR3 length: 14 amino acids. The ends lost 6 bases at V and 4 bases at J; junction bases unmatched: 8. Germline V lookup: CDR1 MNHEY, CDR2 SMNVEV (reference sequence). CDR3 sequence (DNA): TGTGCCAGCAGGGAACAGGGGTTTGGAGAGACCCAGTACTTC. It is translated as CASREQGFGETQYF.

This chain connects TRBV6-1 to TRBJ2-7; tentative D call: TRBD2 (5 bases). The CDR3 totals 13 residues. Germline V lookup: CDR1 MNHNS, CDR2 SASEGT. Trimming shortened V by 5 bases and J by 2 bases, and 10 bases separated the two germline ends. This chain's CDR3 is CASSRTVTYEQYF. In nucleotides, the CDR3 is TGTGCCAGCAGTAGGACTGTCACCTACGAGCAGTACTTC.

V is TRBV2 and J is TRBJ2-7, with TRBD2 matching over 7 bases. Germline loops: CDR1 SNHLY, CDR2 FYNNEI. This CDR3 has 15 amino acids. J lost 2 bases, V lost 7 bases, and 11 bases had no gene match. The CDR3 DNA is TGTGCCAGCACGGGGGGAAGGTCCCTAACCTACGAGCAGTACTTC. This gives the protein CASTGGRSLTYEQYF.

The table lists this clone with a count of one. CDR3 sequence: CASGLVLGLETDNEQFF. The DNA of the CDR3 is TGTGCTAGTGGTTTGGTATTGGGACTAGAAACCGACAATGAGCAGTTCTTC. The chain uses TRBV12-5 and TRBJ2-1; the match to TRBD2 covers 8 bases. There are 17 residues in the CDR3. Germline lookup yields CDR1 LGHNT and CDR2 FRNRAP. V dropped 0 bases and J dropped 5; count of bases not matched to a gene: 9.

This clone appeared once. V and J are TRBV4-1 and TRBJ2-1; weak D call: TRBD2 (7 bases). Germline CDR1 MGHRA, CDR2 YSYEKL. V lost 3 bases, J lost 0 bases, and 15 bases lay in between. The CDR3 consists of 17 residues. The CDR3 loop is CASSHRGGGSSYNEQFF. For the CDR3, the DNA is TGCGCCAGCAGCCACCGAGGGGGGGGGAGCTCCTACAATGAGCAGTTCTTC.

The chain is built from TRBV10-3 and TRBJ1-2, with D unresolved. V was clipped by 4 bases and J by 1 base, with 16 bases between them. Germline loops: CDR1 ENHRY, CDR2 SYGVKD. The CDR3 is made up of 16 amino acids. The CDR3 region is CAISVAPAGLNYGYTF. CDR3 in DNA: TGTGCCATCAGTGTAGCCCCGGCGGGCCTTAACTATGGCTACACCTTC.

The V and J genes are TRBV6-6 and TRBJ2-1, with D maybe TRBD2 (6 bases). V lost 3 bases and J lost 4, with 16 bases in between. The CDR3 consists of 16 residues. CDR1 MNHNY and CDR2 SVGAGI come from the germline V gene (reference sequence). The CDR3 region has the DNA TGTGCCAGCAGTTATCGCGGGACGGGGGATTACAATGAGCAGTTCTTC. Its translation is CASSYRGTGDYNEQFF.

This clone was picked up many times. This chain connects TRBV6-6 to TRBJ1-2; D gene ambiguous. Germline V gene lookup returns CDR1 MNHNY and CDR2 SVGAGI (reference sequence). The CDR3 length is 14 residues. V shed 7 bases and J shed 8 bases, with 20 bases lying between them. The CDR3 spells CASIPGSGLFGYTF. For the CDR3, the DNA is TGTGCCAGCATTCCCGGGTCCGGACTATTCGGCTACACCTTC.

J is TRBJ2-1 and V is TRBV19; 11 nucleotides align to TRBD2. Germline CDR1 reads LNHDA; CDR2 reads SQIVND (reference sequence). V lost 3 bases to trimming and J lost 3 bases; unmatched junction nucleotides: 7. This CDR3 contains 17 residues. CDR3 sequence: CASSIRSLAGDYNEQFF. CDR3 DNA sequence: TGTGCCAGTAGTATCCGATCACTAGCGGGAGACTACAATGAGCAGTTCTTC.

The V gene is TRBV10-2, the J gene TRBJ2-1; TRBD2 matches at 11 bases. Germline V gene sequence: CDR1 WSHSY, CDR2 SAAADI. J gave up 4 bases and V 8 bases, and 4 bases lay outside the gene matches. The CDR3 length is 14 residues. The CDR3 loop is CASLLAGEYNEQFF. The CDR3 nucleotides are TGCGCCAGCCTACTAGCGGGAGAGTACAATGAGCAGTTCTTC.

The V and J genes are TRBV30 and TRBJ1-6; the D gene is possibly TRBD1 (6 bases). This CDR3 spans 13 amino acids. V lost 5 bases and J lost 3, with 8 bases in between. The germline V gene has CDR1 GTSNPN and CDR2 SVGIG (reference sequence). Here the CDR3 reads CAWQQGYNSPLHF. CDR3 in DNA: TGTGCCTGGCAACAGGGCTATAATTCACCCCTCCACTTT.

The sample holds one count of this clone. This sequence joins TRBV18 and TRBJ1-1, with 7 nucleotides matching TRBD1. The CDR3 extends over 13 amino acids. V lost 2 bases and J lost 6; bases outside the gene matches: 3. CDR1 is KGHSH and CDR2 is LQKENI in the germline V gene. This CDR3 is CASSPDRDAEAFF. DNA for the CDR3: TGTGCCAGCTCACCAGACAGGGACGCTGAAGCTTTCTTT.

The CDR3 reads CASSPETGAITEAFF. The CDR3 nucleotides read TGTGCCAGCAGCCCGGAGACAGGCGCAATCACTGAAGCTTTCTTT. The V gene is TRBV9, the J gene TRBJ1-1; possible D gene TRBD1, 6 bases. This CDR3 contains 15 residues. The germline V gene encodes CDR1 SGDLS and CDR2 YYNGEE. Trimming took off 4 bases at V and 4 bases at J, with 17 bases between the two ends.

J is TRBJ2-3 and V is TRBV9; perhaps TRBD2 as D (7 bases). This CDR3 is 17 amino acids long. In germline, CDR1 is SGDLS, CDR2 YYNGEE. Deletions cut 1 base from V and 2 bases from J, with 17 bases between. As DNA, the CDR3 is TGTGCCAGCAGCGTACGGTCGGGGGAGGGGGTCACAGATACGCAGTATTTT. It codes for CASSVRSGEGVTDTQYF.

V is TRBV7-9 and J is TRBJ2-5; maybe TRBD1 (5 bases). CDR3 length: 14 amino acids. Trimming shortened V by 4 bases and J by 0 bases, and 9 bases separated the two germline ends. Germline lookup yields CDR1 SEHNR and CDR2 FQNEAQ (reference sequence). CDR3 nucleotides: TGTGCCAGCAGCTCAGGACACTACCAAGAGACCCAGTACTTC. Translated, it gives CASSSGHYQETQYF.

The genes are TRBV21-1 and TRBJ2-7; the D call of TRBD2 is as the table states it, not checked on the DNA. TRBV21-1 is a pseudogene segment. The CDR3 is 17 residues long. CDR3 loop: CASSNRFSGRLTGEQYV. In DNA form, the CDR3 reads TGTGCCAGCAGCAACCGATTTAGCGGGAGGCTTACGGGAGAGCAGTACGTC.

The CDR3 spells CASSLRQSDTQYF. As DNA, the CDR3 is TGTGCCAGCAGCTTACGACAGTCAGATACGCAGTATTTT. The chain joins TRBV7-8 to TRBJ2-3, with D tentatively TRBD1 (5 bases). The V end lost 2 bases, the J end lost 4 bases, and 7 bases lay between the germline ends. Germline CDR1 SGHVS, CDR2 FQNEAQ. The CDR3 is made up of 13 amino acids.

V and J are TRBV7-9 and TRBJ2-3; possible D gene TRBD1, 6 bases. Germline V gene sequence: CDR1 SEHNR, CDR2 FQNEAQ (reference sequence). The CDR3 runs 14 residues. V lost 5 bases and J 2 bases, leaving 11 bases between the germline ends. The CDR3 sequence is CASSQGQPTDTQYF. As DNA, the CDR3 is TGTGCCAGCAGCCAAGGACAGCCCACAGATACGCAGTATTTT.

V gene TRBV6-1 combines with J gene TRBJ1-2, with 9 bases identical to TRBD1. The CDR3 has 22 amino acids. Germline V gives CDR1 MNHNS, CDR2 SASEGT. Germline trimming cut 0 bases from V and 2 bases from J; bases unmatched to any gene: 22. The CDR3 loop reads CASSEAHLGLNRGRRGNYGYTF. The CDR3 DNA reads TGTGCCAGCAGTGAAGCTCACCTCGGGTTAAACAGGGGGCGTAGGGGAAACTATGGCTACACCTTC.

In its sample, this clone was seen a few times. The chain employs TRBV11-2 and TRBJ2-2; 7 nucleotides line up with TRBD2. CDR3 length: 14 amino acids. CDR1 is SGHAT, CDR2 FQNNGV, per germline. Unmatched junction bases numbered 4, after V lost 5 bases and J lost 4 bases. CDR3 sequence: CASSVPGGTGELFF. The CDR3 DNA reads as TGTGCCAGCAGCGTCCCGGGGGGCACCGGGGAGCTGTTTTTT.